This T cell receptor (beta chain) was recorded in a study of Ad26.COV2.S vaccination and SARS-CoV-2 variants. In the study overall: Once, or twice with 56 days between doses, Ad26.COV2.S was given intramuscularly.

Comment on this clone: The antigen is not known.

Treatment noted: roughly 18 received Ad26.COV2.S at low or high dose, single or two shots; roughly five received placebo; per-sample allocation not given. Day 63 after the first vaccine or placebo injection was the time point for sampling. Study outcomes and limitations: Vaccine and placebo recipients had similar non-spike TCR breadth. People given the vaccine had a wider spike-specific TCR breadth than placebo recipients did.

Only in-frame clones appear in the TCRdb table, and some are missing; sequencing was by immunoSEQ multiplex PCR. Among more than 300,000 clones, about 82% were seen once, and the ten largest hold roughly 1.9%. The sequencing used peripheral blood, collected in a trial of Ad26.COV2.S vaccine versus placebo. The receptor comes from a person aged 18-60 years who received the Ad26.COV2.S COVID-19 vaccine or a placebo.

DNA of the CDR3: TGTGCCAGCAGCTTAGATCGCGCGGGGGGTAGGGATGAGCAGTTCTTC. Translated, it gives CASSLDRAGGRDEQFF. The rearrangement links TRBV11-2 to TRBJ2-1, with TRBD2 matching 8 bases. The CDR3 has 16 amino acids. Germline CDR1 is SGHAT and CDR2 is FQNNGV. V lost 0 bases, J lost 8 bases, and 9 bases stayed unmatched. The whole variable domain, filled in from reference TRBV11-2 and TRBJ2-1, reads EAGVAQSPRYKIIEKRQSVAFWCNPISGHATLYWYQQILGQGPKLLIQFQNNGVVDDSQLPKDRFSAERLKGVDSTLKIQPAKLEDSAVYLCASSLDRAGGRDEQFFGPGTRLTVL.